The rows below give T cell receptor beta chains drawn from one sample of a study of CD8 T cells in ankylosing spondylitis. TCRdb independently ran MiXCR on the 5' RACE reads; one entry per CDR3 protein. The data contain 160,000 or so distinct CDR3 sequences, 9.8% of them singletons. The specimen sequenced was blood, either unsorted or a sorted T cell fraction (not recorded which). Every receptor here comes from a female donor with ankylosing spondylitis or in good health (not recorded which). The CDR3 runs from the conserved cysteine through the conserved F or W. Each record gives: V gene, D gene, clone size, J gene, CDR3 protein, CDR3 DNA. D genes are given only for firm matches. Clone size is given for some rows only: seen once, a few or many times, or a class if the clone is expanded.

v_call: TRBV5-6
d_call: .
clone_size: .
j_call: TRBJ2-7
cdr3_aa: CASSLVPDSYEQYF
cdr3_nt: TGTGCCAGCAGCTTGGTACCAGACTCCTACGAGCAGTACTTC

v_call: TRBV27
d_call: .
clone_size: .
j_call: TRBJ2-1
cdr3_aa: CASSLAGTNNEQFF
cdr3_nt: TGTGCCAGCAGTTTGGCCGGGACAAACAATGAGCAGTTCTTC

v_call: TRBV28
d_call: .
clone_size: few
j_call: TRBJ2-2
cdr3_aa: CASSQHGASNTGELFF
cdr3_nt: TGTGCCAGCAGCCAACACGGAGCATCGAACACCGGGGAGCTGTTTTTT

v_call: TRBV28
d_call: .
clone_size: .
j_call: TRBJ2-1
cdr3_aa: CASSLWRGEDGNEQFF
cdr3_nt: TGTGCCAGCAGTTTATGGAGGGGCGAGGATGGAAATGAGCAGTTCTTC

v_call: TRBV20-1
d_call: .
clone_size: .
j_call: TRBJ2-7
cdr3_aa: CSARGPESFYEQYF
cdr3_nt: TGCAGTGCTAGAGGTCCAGAGTCTTTCTACGAGCAGTACTTC

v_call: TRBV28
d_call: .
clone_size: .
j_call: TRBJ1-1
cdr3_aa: CASRHRGGTEAFF
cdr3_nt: TGTGCCAGCAGGCATAGGGGGGGGACTGAAGCTTTCTTT

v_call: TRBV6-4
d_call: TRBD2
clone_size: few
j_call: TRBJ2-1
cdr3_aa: CASSDGASGNNEQFF
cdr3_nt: TGTGCCAGCAGTGACGGGGCTAGCGGGAACAATGAGCAGTTCTTC

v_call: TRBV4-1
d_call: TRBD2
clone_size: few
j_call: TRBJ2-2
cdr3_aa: CASSQYWEGRTGELFF
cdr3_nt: TGCGCCAGCAGCCAATATTGGGAGGGACGGACCGGGGAGCTGTTTTTT

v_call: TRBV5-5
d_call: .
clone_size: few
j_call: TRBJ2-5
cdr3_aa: CASSPGDMETQYF
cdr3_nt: TGTGCCAGCAGCCCGGGGGACATGGAGACCCAGTACTTC

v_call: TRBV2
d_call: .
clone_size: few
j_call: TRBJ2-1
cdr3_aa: CASSDVRGNNEQFF
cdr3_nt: TGTGCCAGCAGTGACGTCAGGGGAAACAATGAGCAGTTCTTC

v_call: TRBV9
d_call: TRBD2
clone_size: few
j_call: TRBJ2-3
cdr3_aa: CASSPSGRSTDTQYF
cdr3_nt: TGTGCCAGCAGCCCTTCCGGGAGGAGCACAGATACGCAGTATTTT

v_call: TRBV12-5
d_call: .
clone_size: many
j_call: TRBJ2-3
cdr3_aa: CASGLGRLADTDTQYF
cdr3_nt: TGTGCTAGTGGTTTGGGCCGACTCGCCGACACAGATACGCAGTATTTT

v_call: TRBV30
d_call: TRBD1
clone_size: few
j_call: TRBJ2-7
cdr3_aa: CAWKGPIQGVYEQYF
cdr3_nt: TGTGCCTGGAAGGGTCCGATACAGGGGGTATACGAGCAGTACTTC

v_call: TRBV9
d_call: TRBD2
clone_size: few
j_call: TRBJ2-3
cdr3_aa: CASSVDLAGDTDTQYF
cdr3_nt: TGTGCCAGCAGCGTAGACCTAGCGGGAGACACAGATACGCAGTATTTT

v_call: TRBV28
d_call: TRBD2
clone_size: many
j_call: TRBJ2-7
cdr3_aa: CASSFSTSGSHEQYF
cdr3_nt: TGTGCCAGCAGTTTTTCGACTAGCGGGAGCCACGAGCAGTACTTC

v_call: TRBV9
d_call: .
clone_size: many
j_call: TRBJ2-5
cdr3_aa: CASSVGEGEETQYF
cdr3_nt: TGTGCCAGCAGCGTAGGCGAAGGGGAGGAGACCCAGTACTTC

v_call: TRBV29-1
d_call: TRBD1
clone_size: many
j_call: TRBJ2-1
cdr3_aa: CSSEGGPLQFF
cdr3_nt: TGCAGCTCAGAAGGGGGCCCGCTTCAGTTCTTC

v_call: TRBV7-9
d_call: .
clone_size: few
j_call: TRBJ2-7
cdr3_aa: CASSLFTVYEQYF
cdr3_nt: TGTGCCAGCAGCTTATTCACAGTTTACGAGCAGTACTTC

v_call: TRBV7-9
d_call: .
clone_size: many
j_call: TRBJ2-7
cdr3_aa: CASSSDRWEQYF
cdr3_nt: TGTGCCAGCAGCTCAGACAGATGGGAGCAGTACTTC

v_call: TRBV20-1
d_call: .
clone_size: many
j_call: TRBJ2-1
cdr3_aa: CSASSSATSYNEQFF
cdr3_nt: TGCAGTGCTAGCAGCTCGGCAACAAGCTACAATGAGCAGTTCTTC

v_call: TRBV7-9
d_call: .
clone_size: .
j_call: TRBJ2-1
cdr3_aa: CASRRDSSSYNEQFF
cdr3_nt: TGTGCCAGCAGGCGGGACTCGAGCTCCTACAATGAGCAGTTCTTC

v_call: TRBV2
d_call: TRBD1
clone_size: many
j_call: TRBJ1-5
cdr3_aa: CASRDPGQGAIQPQHF
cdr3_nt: TGTGCCAGCAGGGACCCGGGACAGGGGGCCATTCAGCCCCAGCATTTT

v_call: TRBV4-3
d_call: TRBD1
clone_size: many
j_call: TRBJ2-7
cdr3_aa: CASSQDPGQGSDEQYF
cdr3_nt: TGCGCCAGCAGCCAAGATCCGGGACAGGGGAGCGACGAGCAGTACTTC

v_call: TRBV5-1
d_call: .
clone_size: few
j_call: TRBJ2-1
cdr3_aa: CASSLATGSSYNEQFF
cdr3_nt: TGCGCCAGCAGCTTGGCCACGGGTAGCTCCTACAATGAGCAGTTCTTC

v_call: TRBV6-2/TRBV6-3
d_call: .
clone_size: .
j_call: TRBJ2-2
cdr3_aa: CASSYSFSGANTGELFF
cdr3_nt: TGTGCCAGCAGTTACTCTTTTTCGGGAGCGAACACCGGGGAGCTGTTTTTT

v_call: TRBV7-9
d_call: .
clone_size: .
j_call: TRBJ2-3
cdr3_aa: CASHPSGTDTQYF
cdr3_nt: TGTGCCAGCCACCCTTCCGGCACAGATACGCAGTATTTT

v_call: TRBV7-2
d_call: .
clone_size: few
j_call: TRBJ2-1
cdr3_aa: CASSSPGDHNEQFF
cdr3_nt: TGTGCCAGCAGCTCTCCGGGGGATCATAATGAGCAGTTCTTC

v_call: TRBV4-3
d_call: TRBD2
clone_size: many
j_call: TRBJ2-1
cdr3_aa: CASSLATSGGDEQFF
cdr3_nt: TGCGCCAGCAGCCTGGCGACTAGCGGGGGAGATGAGCAGTTCTTC

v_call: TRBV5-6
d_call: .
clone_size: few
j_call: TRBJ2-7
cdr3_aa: CASSYGTGPSYEQYF
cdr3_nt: TGTGCCAGCAGCTATGGTACGGGTCCCTCCTACGAGCAGTACTTC

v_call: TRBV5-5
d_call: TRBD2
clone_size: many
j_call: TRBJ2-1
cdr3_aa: CASSFNLAGYNEQFF
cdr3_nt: TGTGCCAGCAGCTTCAACCTAGCGGGCTACAATGAGCAGTTCTTC

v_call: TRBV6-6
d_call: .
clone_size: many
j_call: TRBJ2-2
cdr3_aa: CASSFEGGELFF
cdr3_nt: TGTGCCAGCAGTTTTGAAGGCGGGGAGCTGTTTTTT

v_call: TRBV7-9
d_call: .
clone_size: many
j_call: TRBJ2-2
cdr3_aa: CASGGRTGELFF
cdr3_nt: TGTGCCAGCGGAGGACGGACCGGGGAGCTGTTTTTT

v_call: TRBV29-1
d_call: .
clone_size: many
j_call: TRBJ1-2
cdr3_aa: CSVDLEEGYTF
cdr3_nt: TGCAGCGTTGACCTGGAGGAAGGCTACACCTTC

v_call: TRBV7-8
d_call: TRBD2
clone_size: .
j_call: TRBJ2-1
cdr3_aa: CASSTPTSGRGEQFF
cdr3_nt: TGTGCCAGCAGCACCCCGACTAGCGGGAGAGGCGAGCAGTTCTTC

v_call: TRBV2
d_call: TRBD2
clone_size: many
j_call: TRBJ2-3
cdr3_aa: CASVSGRAGDPGTDTQYF
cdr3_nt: TGTGCCAGCGTGAGCGGGAGGGCCGGAGACCCGGGCACAGATACGCAGTATTTT

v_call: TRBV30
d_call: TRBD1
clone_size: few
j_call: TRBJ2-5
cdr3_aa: CASSVTGGEETQYF
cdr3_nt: TGTGCCTCCTCGGTGACAGGGGGCGAAGAGACCCAGTACTTC

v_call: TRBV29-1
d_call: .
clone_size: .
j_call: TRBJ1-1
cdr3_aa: CSVQGRTEAFF
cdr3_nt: TGCAGCGTACAGGGTCGAACTGAAGCTTTCTTT

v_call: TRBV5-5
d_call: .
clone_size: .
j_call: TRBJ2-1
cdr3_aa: CASSRSLARDEQFF
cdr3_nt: TGTGCCAGCTCGAGGTCCCTGGCTCGAGATGAGCAGTTCTTC

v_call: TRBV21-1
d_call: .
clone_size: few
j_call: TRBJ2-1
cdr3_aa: CASRREGGPGNEQFF
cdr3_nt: TGTGCCAGCAGAAGGGAGGGAGGGCCGGGAAATGAGCAGTTCTTC

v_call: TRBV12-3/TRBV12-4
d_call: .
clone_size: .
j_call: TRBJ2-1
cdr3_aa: CASSFENEQFF
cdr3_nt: TGTGCCAGCAGTTTTGAGAATGAGCAGTTCTTC

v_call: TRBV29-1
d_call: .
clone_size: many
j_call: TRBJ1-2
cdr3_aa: CSVEGHEGRWGYTF
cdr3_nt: TGCAGCGTTGAAGGACACGAGGGGCGGTGGGGCTACACCTTC

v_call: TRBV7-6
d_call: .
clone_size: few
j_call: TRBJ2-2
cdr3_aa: CASSYLAKNTGELFF
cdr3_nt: TGTGCCAGCAGCTATCTAGCGAAGAACACCGGGGAGCTGTTTTTT

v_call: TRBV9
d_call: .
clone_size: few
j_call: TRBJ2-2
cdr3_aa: CASSPPRAGLGGELFF
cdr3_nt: TGTGCCAGCAGCCCCCCACGGGCAGGGCTAGGGGGGGAGCTGTTTTTT

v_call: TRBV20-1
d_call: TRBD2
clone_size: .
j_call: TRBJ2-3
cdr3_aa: CSAAGLATSRGTDTQYF
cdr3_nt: TGCAGTGCTGCGGGACTAGCGACCAGTAGGGGCACAGATACGCAGTATTTT

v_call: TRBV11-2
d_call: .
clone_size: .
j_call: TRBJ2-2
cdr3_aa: CASSVGTFGELFF
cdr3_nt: TGTGCCAGCAGCGTTGGGACTTTCGGGGAGCTGTTTTTT